This record concerns one TCR beta chain sequence. Its antigen is currently not known. Base qualities are not at hand, and no much larger clone is one base apart. The sample belongs to a study of blood T cell repertoires in COVID-19 (dated by TCRdb to 2020 to 2021). For the wider study: Samples covering the acute and convalescent phases of COVID-19 were provided by collaborators in the United States, Italy and Spain. The prospective study material was composed of cDNA or gDNA derived from T cells, B-cell-depleted T cells, or PBMCs. Deeply sampled blood TCRbeta repertoires from subjects exposed to, actively infected with, or recovered from COVID-19 were included in the dataset. The repertoires were made available in a free public database intended to serve as a resource for research on the immune response to SARS-CoV-2. Samples were obtained from the ongoing ImmuneRACE study (first 160 participants) and from approximately 1,200 subjects provided by 6 global collaborators. A de-identified subject ID, COVID-19 status, age in years and sex were almost always included in the sample metadata. Where available, HLA class I and class II types were taken from metadata supplied by the sample provider and were not determined by assay-based typing.

TCRbeta CDR3 regions were amplified from genomic DNA using the immunoSEQ Assay, a bias-controlled multiplex PCR. The original pipeline was this. The number of nucleated cells in each sample was estimated by amplification of reference gene primers within the assay. Sequence reads were collapsed and filtered to measure the absolute abundance of every unique TCRbeta CDR3 rearrangement. For each sample, productive Simpson clonality was calculated as the square root of Simpson's diversity index over productive rearrangements. The source is immuneACCESS, and TCRdb retained only in-frame sequences with V and J called. Part of the clones is not carried over; for the studies checked, unresolved V genes explain less than half of this, and the remainder is unexplained. V, J and clone size derive from that table, while D and trimming were established from the DNA sequence. A total of under 200,000 clones appear in this sample, approximately 80% of them only once. The ten largest clones take up about 1.6% of the sample.

Each collaborating institution followed its own protocols to collect whole blood in K2EDTA tubes. For TCRbeta analysis, collaborators shipped samples in one of three forms: frozen whole blood, isolated PBMCs, or DNA extracted from either of those sample types. Trimming costs V 5 bases and J 2 bases, and their ends lie 10 bases apart. From the germline V gene, CDR1 is SGHRS and CDR2 is YFSETQ. From its cysteine to its phenylalanine, the CDR3 spans 13 amino acids. Left in the record is the CDR3 DNA by itself, 39 bases read in frame from the first base. Broader findings and caveats from the paper: The quantity of clinical and demographic metadata differed by source and by participant and was supplied without curation.

The source of this sequence is a human donor in a cohort sampled during active COVID-19. The chain is assembled from TRBV5-1 and TRBJ2-5; the best D guess is TRBD1, with 6 bases matching. Sequencing input: peripheral blood. The CDR3: CASRQDSQETQYF. The DNA sequence is TGCGCCAGCAGACAGGACAGTCAAGAGACCCAGTACTTC.